This is a list of T cell receptor beta chains from one sample in a study of graft-versus-host responses after intestinal transplantation. For these receptors, no antigen is known. Assay: immunoSEQ multiplex PCR; the TCRdb copy retains only in-frame clones and omits some. This table has 45,000 to 60,000 clones, 80% to 95% appearing once. The sequencing here drew on unstimulated CD4+ T cells sorted from spleen or lymph node cells, taken before transplant. Every receptor here comes from a human donor who was the organ donor for an intestinal transplant. CDR3s include the opening cysteine and the closing phenylalanine or tryptophan. D genes are given only for firm matches. Only some rows state a clone size, as once, few, many or a class for expanded clones.

CDR3aa: CSVQSGGGQPQHF; CDR3nt: TGCAGCGTTCAGTCCGGGGGCGGGCAGCCCCAGCATTTT; v_gene: TRBV29-1; j_gene: TRBJ1-5; d_gene: .; abundance: .
CDR3aa: CASSSRTSGNEQFF; CDR3nt: TGTGCCAGCAGTTCACGGACTAGCGGCAATGAGCAGTTCTTC; v_gene: TRBV6-6; j_gene: TRBJ2-1; d_gene: TRBD2; abundance: .
CDR3aa: CASSQDTGADTQYF; CDR3nt: TGTGCCAGCAGCCAAGACACAGGGGCAGATACGCAGTATTTT; v_gene: TRBV4-2; j_gene: TRBJ2-3; d_gene: TRBD1; abundance: .
CDR3aa: CASSFLAGVGYNEQFF; CDR3nt: TGTGCCAGCAGTTTCTTAGCGGGAGTTGGGTACAATGAGCAGTTCTTC; v_gene: TRBV2; j_gene: TRBJ2-1; d_gene: TRBD2; abundance: .
CDR3aa: CASSEDRGYYGYTF; CDR3nt: TGTGCCAGCAGCGAGGACAGGGGGTACTATGGCTACACCTTC; v_gene: TRBV5-6; j_gene: TRBJ1-2; d_gene: TRBD1; abundance: .
CDR3aa: CASSATGENTGELFF; CDR3nt: TGTGCCAGCAGCGCAACAGGGGAGAACACCGGGGAGCTGTTTTTT; v_gene: TRBV7-2; j_gene: TRBJ2-2; d_gene: TRBD1; abundance: .
CDR3aa: CASSLISGAHYEQYF; CDR3nt: TGTGCCAGCAGCTTAATTTCGGGAGCACACTACGAGCAGTACTTC; v_gene: TRBV7-9; j_gene: TRBJ2-7; d_gene: .; abundance: .
CDR3aa: CASRSRTSGIFTYEQYF; CDR3nt: TGTGCCAGCAGATCCCGGACTAGCGGGATCTTTACCTACGAGCAGTACTTC; v_gene: TRBV28; j_gene: TRBJ2-7; d_gene: TRBD2; abundance: .
CDR3aa: CASSPGLAAGDTQYF; CDR3nt: TGTGCCAGCAGCCCCGGACTAGCGGCTGGGGATACGCAGTATTTT; v_gene: TRBV11-3; j_gene: TRBJ2-3; d_gene: TRBD2; abundance: .
CDR3aa: CASSPLDSGANVLTF; CDR3nt: TGTGCCAGCTCACCATTGGACTCTGGGGCCAACGTCCTGACTTTC; v_gene: TRBV18; j_gene: TRBJ2-6; d_gene: .; abundance: .
CDR3aa: CASSGFGWGEQFF; CDR3nt: TGTGCCAGCAGTGGGTTCGGGTGGGGTGAGCAGTTCTTC; v_gene: TRBV25-1; j_gene: TRBJ2-1; d_gene: .; abundance: .
CDR3aa: CATRDRFPDTQYF; CDR3nt: TGCGCCACCCGGGACAGGTTCCCAGATACGCAGTATTTT; v_gene: TRBV5-1; j_gene: TRBJ2-3; d_gene: TRBD1; abundance: .
CDR3aa: CASSLRDTQYEQYF; CDR3nt: TGTGCCAGCTCACTTCGGGACACCCAGTACGAGCAGTACTTC; v_gene: TRBV18; j_gene: TRBJ2-7; d_gene: .; abundance: .
CDR3aa: CASSLTEETQYF; CDR3nt: TGTGCCAGCAGCTTGACAGAAGAGACCCAGTACTTC; v_gene: TRBV11-1; j_gene: TRBJ2-5; d_gene: .; abundance: .
CDR3aa: CASSLGGSYTDTQYF; CDR3nt: TGTGCCAGCAGCTTGGGAGGGAGCTACACAGATACGCAGTATTTT; v_gene: TRBV4-2; j_gene: TRBJ2-3; d_gene: TRBD2; abundance: .
CDR3aa: CATSRGEGYNEQFF; CDR3nt: TGTGCCACCAGCAGAGGGGAAGGGTACAATGAGCAGTTCTTC; v_gene: TRBV15; j_gene: TRBJ2-1; d_gene: .; abundance: once
CDR3aa: CASSSSGTAAYEQYF; CDR3nt: TGTGCCAGCAGCTCCTCCGGGACAGCTGCCTACGAGCAGTACTTC; v_gene: TRBV28; j_gene: TRBJ2-7; d_gene: TRBD1; abundance: .
CDR3aa: CASSSRQGLAGPPYNEQFF; CDR3nt: TGTGCCAGCAGCTCGCGCCAAGGACTAGCGGGACCCCCTTACAATGAGCAGTTCTTC; v_gene: TRBV11-3; j_gene: TRBJ2-1; d_gene: TRBD2; abundance: .
CDR3aa: CASSQGGTPSNQPQHF; CDR3nt: TGTGCCAGCAGCCAGGGCGGGACACCTAGCAATCAGCCCCAGCATTTT; v_gene: TRBV4-2; j_gene: TRBJ1-5; d_gene: .; abundance: .
CDR3aa: CASGGNDGSISYEQYF; CDR3nt: TGTGCCAGCGGAGGAAATGACGGGAGTATTTCCTACGAGCAGTACTTC; v_gene: TRBV28; j_gene: TRBJ2-7; d_gene: .; abundance: .
CDR3aa: CASSLLGGVNYGYTF; CDR3nt: TGTGCCAGCAGCTTACTCGGGGGGGTAAACTATGGCTACACCTTC; v_gene: TRBV7-8; j_gene: TRBJ1-2; d_gene: .; abundance: .
CDR3aa: CASSLVGQAATNEKLFF; CDR3nt: TGTGCCAGCAGCTTAGTGGGACAGGCCGCAACTAATGAAAAACTGTTTTTT; v_gene: TRBV7-6; j_gene: TRBJ1-4; d_gene: TRBD1; abundance: .
CDR3aa: CASSGAGPNQPQHF; CDR3nt: TGTGCCAGCAGTGGGGCAGGCCCCAATCAGCCCCAGCATTTT; v_gene: TRBV6-5; j_gene: TRBJ1-5; d_gene: .; abundance: .
CDR3aa: CATSKAGGQPQHF; CDR3nt: TGTGCCACCAGCAAAGCGGGAGGTCAGCCCCAGCATTTT; v_gene: TRBV15; j_gene: TRBJ1-5; d_gene: .; abundance: .
CDR3aa: CASSQVQGTGELFF; CDR3nt: TGCGCCAGCAGCCAAGTGCAGGGTACCGGGGAGCTGTTTTTT; v_gene: TRBV4-3; j_gene: TRBJ2-2; d_gene: .; abundance: .
CDR3aa: CASSLGTSGMETQYF; CDR3nt: TGTGCCAGCAGCCTGGGGACTAGCGGGATGGAGACCCAGTACTTC; v_gene: TRBV5-5; j_gene: TRBJ2-5; d_gene: TRBD2; abundance: once
CDR3aa: CASSLVAGALADTQYF; CDR3nt: TGCGCCAGCAGCTTGGTTGCGGGAGCTTTGGCAGATACGCAGTATTTT; v_gene: TRBV5-1; j_gene: TRBJ2-3; d_gene: TRBD2; abundance: .
CDR3aa: CASNRVLSGNTIYF; CDR3nt: TGTGCCAGCAATAGGGTCCTCTCTGGAAACACCATATATTTT; v_gene: TRBV2; j_gene: TRBJ1-3; d_gene: .; abundance: .
CDR3aa: CASSLRTDSSYEQYF; CDR3nt: TGTGCCAGCAGTTTAAGGACAGACAGCTCCTACGAGCAGTACTTC; v_gene: TRBV28; j_gene: TRBJ2-7; d_gene: .; abundance: .
CDR3aa: CASSLSRGTDTQYF; CDR3nt: TGTGCCAGCAGCTTATCCCGGGGCACAGATACGCAGTATTTT; v_gene: TRBV7-2; j_gene: TRBJ2-3; d_gene: .; abundance: few